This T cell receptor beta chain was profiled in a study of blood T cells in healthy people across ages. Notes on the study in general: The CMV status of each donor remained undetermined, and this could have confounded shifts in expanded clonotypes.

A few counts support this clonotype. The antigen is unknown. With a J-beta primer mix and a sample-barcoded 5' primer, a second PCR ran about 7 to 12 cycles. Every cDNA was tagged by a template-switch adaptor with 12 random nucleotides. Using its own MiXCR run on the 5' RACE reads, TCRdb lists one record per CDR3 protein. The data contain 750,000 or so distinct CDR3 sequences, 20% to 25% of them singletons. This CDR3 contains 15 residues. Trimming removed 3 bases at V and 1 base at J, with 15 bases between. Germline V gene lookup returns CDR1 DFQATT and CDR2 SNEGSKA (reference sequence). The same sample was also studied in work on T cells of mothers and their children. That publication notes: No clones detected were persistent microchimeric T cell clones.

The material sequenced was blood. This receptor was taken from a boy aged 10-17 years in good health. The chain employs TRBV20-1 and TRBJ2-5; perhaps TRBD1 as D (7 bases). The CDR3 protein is CSAREGRGVQETQYF. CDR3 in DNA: TGCAGTGCTAGGGAGGGCAGGGGGGTCCAAGAGACCCAGTACTTC.